This TCR beta chain was sequenced for a study of blood T cell repertoires in COVID-19. Study context: Collection of acute and convalescent COVID-19 samples took place in the United States, Italy and Spain. T cells, B-cell-depleted T cells, or PBMCs supplied cDNA or gDNA.

Only in-frame clones appear in the TCRdb table, and some are missing; sequencing was by immunoSEQ multiplex PCR. This sample yields around 60,000 clones, of which approximately 86% are seen a single time; about 14% belongs to the top ten. Germline values: CDR1 SEHNR, CDR2 FQNEAQ (reference sequence). The ends lost 1 base at V and 1 base at J; junction bases unmatched: 3. This CDR3 contains 16 residues. The clonotype comes from a human donor in a cohort sampled during active COVID-19. The chain couples TRBV7-9 to TRBJ2-3, with 9 bases that match TRBD1. The sequencing sample was made of peripheral blood. The CDR3 region is CASSLGQGDGTDTQYF. The CDR3 bases are TGTGCCAGCAGCTTAGGACAGGGGGATGGCACAGATACGCAGTATTTT.